This T cell receptor beta chain is drawn from a study of cytomegalovirus exposure and HLA in healthy donors. Findings and caveats of the study: Most subjects had HLA-A and HLA-B alleles reportedly predicted accurately by TCR beta sequences.

With 5 bases clipped from V and 4 bases from J, the junction kept 7 bases outside the gene matches. From germline, CDR1 is MNHEY and CDR2 SMNVEV (reference sequence). CDR3 size: 16 residues. Healthy people donating bone marrow made up the donors. The PCR contained 60 Vbeta and 13 Jbeta primers. Some clones are missing from TCRdb's copy, which holds only in-frame ones; the method was immunoSEQ multiplex PCR. This repertoire shows 250,000 to 350,000 clones, 75% to 90% found once; its top ten account for 4%. Worth noting for this clone: Its antigen is not identified.

The chain couples TRBV27 to TRBJ2-1; 11 bases are shared with TRBD2. The TCR sequence derives from a man aged 35 to 55 in good health and CMV-seropositive. Sequenced material: PBMCs. The CDR3 coding sequence is TGTGCCAGCAGTGACTTGGGGACTAGCGGATACAATGAGCAGTTCTTC. This encodes CASSDLGTSGYNEQFF.